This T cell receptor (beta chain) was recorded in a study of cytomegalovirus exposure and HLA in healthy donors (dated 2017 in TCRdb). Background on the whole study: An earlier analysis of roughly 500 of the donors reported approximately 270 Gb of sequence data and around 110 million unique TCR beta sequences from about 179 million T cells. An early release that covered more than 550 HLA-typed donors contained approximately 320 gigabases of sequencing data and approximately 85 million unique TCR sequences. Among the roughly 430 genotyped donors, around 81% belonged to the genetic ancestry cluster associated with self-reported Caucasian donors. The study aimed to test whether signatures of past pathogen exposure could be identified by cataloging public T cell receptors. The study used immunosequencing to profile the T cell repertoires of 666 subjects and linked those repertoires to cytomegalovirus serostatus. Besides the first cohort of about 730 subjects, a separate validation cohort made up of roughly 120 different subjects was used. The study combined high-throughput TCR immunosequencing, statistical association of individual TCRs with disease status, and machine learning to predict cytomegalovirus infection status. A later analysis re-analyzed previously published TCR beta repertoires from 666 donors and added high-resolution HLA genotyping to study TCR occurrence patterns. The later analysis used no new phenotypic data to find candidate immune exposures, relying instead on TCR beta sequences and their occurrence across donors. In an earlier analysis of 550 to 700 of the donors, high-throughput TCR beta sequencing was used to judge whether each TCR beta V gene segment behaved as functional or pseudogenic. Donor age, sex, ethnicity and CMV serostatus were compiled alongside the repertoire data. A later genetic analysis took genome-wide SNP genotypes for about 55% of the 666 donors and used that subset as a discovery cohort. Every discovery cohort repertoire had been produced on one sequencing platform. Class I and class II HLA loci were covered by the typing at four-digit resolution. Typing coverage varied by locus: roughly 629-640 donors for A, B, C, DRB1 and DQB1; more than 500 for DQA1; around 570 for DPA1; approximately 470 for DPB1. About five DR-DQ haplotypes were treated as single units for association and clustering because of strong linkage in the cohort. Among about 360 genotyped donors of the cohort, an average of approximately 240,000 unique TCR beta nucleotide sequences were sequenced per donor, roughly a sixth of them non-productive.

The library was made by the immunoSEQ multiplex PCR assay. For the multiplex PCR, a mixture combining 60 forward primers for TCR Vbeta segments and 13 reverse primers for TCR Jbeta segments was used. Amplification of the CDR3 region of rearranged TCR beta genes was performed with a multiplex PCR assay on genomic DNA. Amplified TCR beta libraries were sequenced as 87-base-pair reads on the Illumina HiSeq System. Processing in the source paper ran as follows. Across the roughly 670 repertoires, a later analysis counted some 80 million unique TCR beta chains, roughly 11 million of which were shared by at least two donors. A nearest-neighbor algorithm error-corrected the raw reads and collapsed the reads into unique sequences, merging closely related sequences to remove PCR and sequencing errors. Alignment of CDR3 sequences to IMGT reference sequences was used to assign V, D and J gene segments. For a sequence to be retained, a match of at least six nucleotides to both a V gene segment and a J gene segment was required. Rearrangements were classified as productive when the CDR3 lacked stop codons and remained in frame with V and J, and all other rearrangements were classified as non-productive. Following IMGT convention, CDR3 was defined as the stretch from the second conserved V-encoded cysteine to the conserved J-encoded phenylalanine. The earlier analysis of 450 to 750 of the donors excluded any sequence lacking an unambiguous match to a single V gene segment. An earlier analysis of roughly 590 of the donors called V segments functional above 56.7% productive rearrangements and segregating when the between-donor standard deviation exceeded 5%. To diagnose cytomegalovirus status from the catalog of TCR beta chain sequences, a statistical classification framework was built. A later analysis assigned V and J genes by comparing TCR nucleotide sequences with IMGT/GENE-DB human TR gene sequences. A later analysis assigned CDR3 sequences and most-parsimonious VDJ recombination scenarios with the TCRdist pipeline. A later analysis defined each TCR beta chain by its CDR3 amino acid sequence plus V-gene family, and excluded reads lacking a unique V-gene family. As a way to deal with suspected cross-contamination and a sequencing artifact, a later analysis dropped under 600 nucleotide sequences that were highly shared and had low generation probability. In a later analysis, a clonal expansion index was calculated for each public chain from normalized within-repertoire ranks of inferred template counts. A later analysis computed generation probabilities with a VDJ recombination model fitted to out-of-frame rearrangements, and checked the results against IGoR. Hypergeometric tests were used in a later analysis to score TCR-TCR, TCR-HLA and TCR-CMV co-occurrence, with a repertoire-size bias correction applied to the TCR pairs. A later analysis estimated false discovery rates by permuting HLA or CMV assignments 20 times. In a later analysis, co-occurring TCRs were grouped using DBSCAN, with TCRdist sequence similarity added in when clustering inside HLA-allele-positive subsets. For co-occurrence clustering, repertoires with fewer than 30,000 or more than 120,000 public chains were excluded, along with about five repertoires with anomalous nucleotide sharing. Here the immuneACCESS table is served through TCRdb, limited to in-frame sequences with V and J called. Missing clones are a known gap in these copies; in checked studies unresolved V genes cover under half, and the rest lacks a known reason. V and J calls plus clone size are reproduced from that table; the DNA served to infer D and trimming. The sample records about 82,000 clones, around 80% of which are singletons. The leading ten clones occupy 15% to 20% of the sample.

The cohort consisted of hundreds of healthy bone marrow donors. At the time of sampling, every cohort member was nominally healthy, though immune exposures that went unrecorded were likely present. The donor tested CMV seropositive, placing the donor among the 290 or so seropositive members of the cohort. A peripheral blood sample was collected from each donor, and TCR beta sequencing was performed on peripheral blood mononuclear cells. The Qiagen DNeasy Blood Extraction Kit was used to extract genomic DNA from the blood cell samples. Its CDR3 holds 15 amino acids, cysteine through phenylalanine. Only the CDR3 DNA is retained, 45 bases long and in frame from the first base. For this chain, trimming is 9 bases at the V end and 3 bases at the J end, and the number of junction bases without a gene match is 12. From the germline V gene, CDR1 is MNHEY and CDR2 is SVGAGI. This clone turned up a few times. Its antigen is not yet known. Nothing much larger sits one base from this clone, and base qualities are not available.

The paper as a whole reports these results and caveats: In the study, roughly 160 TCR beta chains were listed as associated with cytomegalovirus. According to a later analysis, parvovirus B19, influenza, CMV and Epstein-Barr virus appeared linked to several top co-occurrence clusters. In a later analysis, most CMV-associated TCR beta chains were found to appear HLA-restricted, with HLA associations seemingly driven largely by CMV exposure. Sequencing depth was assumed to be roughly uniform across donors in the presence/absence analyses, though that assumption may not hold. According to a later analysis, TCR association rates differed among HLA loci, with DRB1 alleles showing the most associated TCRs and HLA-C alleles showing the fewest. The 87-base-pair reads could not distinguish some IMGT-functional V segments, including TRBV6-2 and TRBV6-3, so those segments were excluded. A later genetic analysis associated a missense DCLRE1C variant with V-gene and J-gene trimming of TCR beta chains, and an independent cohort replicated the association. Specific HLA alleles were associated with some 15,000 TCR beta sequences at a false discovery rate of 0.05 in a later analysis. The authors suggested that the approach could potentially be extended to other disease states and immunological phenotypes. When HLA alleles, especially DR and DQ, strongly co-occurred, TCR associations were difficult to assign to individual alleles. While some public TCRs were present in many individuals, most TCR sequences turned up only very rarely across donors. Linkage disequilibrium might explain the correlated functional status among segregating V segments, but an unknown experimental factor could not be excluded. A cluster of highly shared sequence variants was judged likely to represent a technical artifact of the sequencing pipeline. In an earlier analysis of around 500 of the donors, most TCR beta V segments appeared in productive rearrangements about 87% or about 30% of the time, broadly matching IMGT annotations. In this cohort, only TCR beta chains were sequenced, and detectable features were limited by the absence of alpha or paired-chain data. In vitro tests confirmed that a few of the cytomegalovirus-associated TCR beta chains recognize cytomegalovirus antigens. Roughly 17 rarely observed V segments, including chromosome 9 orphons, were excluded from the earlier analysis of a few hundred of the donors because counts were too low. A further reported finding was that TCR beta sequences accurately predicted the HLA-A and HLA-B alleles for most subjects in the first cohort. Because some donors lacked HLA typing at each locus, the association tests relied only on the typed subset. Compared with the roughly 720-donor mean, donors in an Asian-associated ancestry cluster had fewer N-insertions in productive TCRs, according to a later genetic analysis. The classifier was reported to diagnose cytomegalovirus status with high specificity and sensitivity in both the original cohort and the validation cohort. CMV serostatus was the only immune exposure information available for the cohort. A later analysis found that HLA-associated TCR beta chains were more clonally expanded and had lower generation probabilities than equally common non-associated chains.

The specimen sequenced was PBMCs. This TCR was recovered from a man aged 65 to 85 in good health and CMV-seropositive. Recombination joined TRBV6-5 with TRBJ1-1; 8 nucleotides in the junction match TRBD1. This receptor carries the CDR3 CASAGRTGGYTEAFF. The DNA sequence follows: TGTGCCAGTGCGGGGCGTACAGGGGGATACACTGAAGCTTTCTTT.